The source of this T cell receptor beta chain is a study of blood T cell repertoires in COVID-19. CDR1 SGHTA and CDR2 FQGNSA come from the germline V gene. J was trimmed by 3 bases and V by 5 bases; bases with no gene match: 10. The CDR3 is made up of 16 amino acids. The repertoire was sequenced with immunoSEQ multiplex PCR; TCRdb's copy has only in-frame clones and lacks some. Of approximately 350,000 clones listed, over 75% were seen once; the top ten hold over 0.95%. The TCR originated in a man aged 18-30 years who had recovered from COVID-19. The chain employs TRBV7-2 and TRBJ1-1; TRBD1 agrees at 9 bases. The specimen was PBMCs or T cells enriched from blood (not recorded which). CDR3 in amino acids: CASSDRDRVWYTEAFF. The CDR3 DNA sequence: TGTGCCAGCAGCGACCGGGACAGGGTTTGGTACACTGAAGCTTTCTTT.